The clone carrying this T cell receptor (beta chain) was seen a single time. This sample is drawn from a study of T cell changes during pregnancy in multiple sclerosis. Sequenced by immunoSEQ multiplex PCR; TCRdb stores in-frame clones only, minus some. Among more than 65,000 clones, 90% to 95% were seen once, and the ten largest hold over 0.95%. The specimen was peripheral blood, collected in the second trimester of pregnancy. The clonotype originates from a female donor with multiple sclerosis, enrolled in a pregnancy study.

CDR3 sequence: CASSSGLAGQTQYF. The CDR3 nucleotides are TGTGCCAGCAGTTCCGGACTAGCGGGGCAGACCCAGTACTTC. This sequence joins TRBV27 and TRBJ2-5, with 12 bases that match TRBD2. The J segment lost 6 bases and the V segment lost 4 bases, leaving 3 bases of the junction unmatched. CDR1 is MNHEY, CDR2 SMNVEV, per germline (reference sequence). CDR3 length: 14 amino acids.